These 23 T cell receptor beta chains were all obtained from the same sample, sequenced in a study of T cell responses to AZD1222 COVID-19 vaccine. TCRdb's copy holds only in-frame clones and misses some; the assay was immunoSEQ multiplex PCR. The sample has 99,000 or so clones, 82% seen once. The source was peripheral blood, collected on day 0 of AZD1222 vaccination. The receptors were gathered from an adult in good health.

J is TRBJ2-7 and V is TRBV24-1; D remains unclear. The V gene's germline CDR1 is KGHDR and CDR2 SFDVKD. The CDR3 spans 13 residues. Trimming shortened V by 4 bases and J by 2 bases, and 8 bases separated the two germline ends. CDR3 protein: CATSDPETYEQYF. The CDR3 region has the DNA TGTGCCACCAGTGACCCAGAAACCTACGAGCAGTACTTC.

V usage is TRBV6-6 and J usage is TRBJ1-6; D uncertain. The length of the CDR3 is 14 residues. Germline V gene data show CDR1 as MNHNY and CDR2 as SVGAGI (reference sequence). V lost 2 bases and J 5 bases, leaving 7 bases between the germline ends. CDR3 in DNA: TGTGCCAGCAGTTACCCCGTCCATAATTCACCCCTCCACTTT. Residues: CASSYPVHNSPLHF.

The chain combines TRBV3-1 (or the pseudogene TRBV3-2) with TRBJ2-7, with a tentative D call TRBD2 (6 bases). V lost 5 bases to trimming and J lost 6 bases, with 26 bases between them. The CDR3 is 17 amino acids. The germline CDR1 and CDR2 sequences are LGHDT and YNNKEL (reference sequence). The CDR3 sequence: CASSSMGTLAQGGEQYF. CDR3 in DNA: TGTGCCAGCAGCTCCATGGGGACTCTTGCCCAAGGTGGCGAGCAGTACTTC.

The chain couples TRBV13 to TRBJ2-7; TRBD2 matches at 11 bases. The CDR3 loop spans 16 amino acids. V lost 0 bases, J lost 4 bases, and 5 bases stayed unmatched. CDR1 is PRHDT, CDR2 FYEKMQ, per germline (reference sequence). The CDR3 DNA reads as TGTGCCAGCAGCTTAGGGCTTAGCGGGGGGGCGTACGAGCAGTACTTC. Translating gives CASSLGLSGGAYEQYF.

The genes are TRBV19 and TRBJ1-1; a possible D gene is TRBD1 (6 bases). CDR1 is LNHDA, CDR2 SQIVND, per germline (reference sequence). Trimming removed 8 bases from V and 1 base from J, with 14 bases in between. This CDR3 is 14 amino acids long. CDR3 amino acids: CASRPLGQNTEAFF. The CDR3 DNA follows: TGTGCCAGTCGACCTTTGGGACAGAACACTGAAGCTTTCTTT.

The chain employs TRBV7-2 and TRBJ1-4, with TRBD1 matching 10 bases. Unmatched junction bases numbered 11, after V lost 6 bases and J lost 4 bases. Germline CDR1 reads SGHTA; CDR2 reads FQGNSA. The CDR3 spans 17 residues. The CDR3 DNA reads TGTGCCAGCAGACCCGGGACAGGGGTTTTGTATAATGAAAAACTGTTTTTT. Amino acid sequence: CASRPGTGVLYNEKLFF.

This chain connects TRBV7-2 to TRBJ2-1; 9 nucleotides align to TRBD2. J lost 4 bases, V lost 6 bases, and 7 bases had no gene match. Germline values: CDR1 SGHTA, CDR2 FQGNSA. There are 15 residues in the CDR3. The CDR3 bases are TGTGCCAGCAGGCCGACTAGCGGCCTTTACAATGAGCAGTTCTTC. Translating it yields CASRPTSGLYNEQFF.

The chain recombines TRBV19 with TRBJ1-2, with a weak D call TRBD1 (5 bases). The CDR3 consists of 15 residues. Trimming took 6 bases from V and 2 from J, leaving 16 bases between them. Looked up from germline, CDR1 is LNHDA and CDR2 is SQIVND (reference sequence). The CDR3 reads CASSPRMGGNYGYTF. CDR3 DNA sequence: TGTGCCAGTAGCCCACGGATGGGGGGGAACTATGGCTACACCTTC. Supplemented by reference TRBV19 and TRBJ1-2, the full variable domain reads DGGITQSPKYLFRKEGQNVTLSCEQNLNHDAMYWYRQDPGQGLRLIYYSQIVNDFQKGDIAEGYSVSREKKESFPLTVTSAQKNPTAFYLCASSPRMGGNYGYTFGSGTRLTVV.

The rearrangement joins TRBV13 to TRBJ2-7; D possibly corresponds to TRBD1 (6 bases). This CDR3 has 12 amino acids. CDR1 PRHDT and CDR2 FYEKMQ come from the germline V gene (reference sequence). V lost 5 bases to trimming and J lost 5 bases, with 10 bases between them. The CDR3 loop reads CASSRTDHEQYF. The CDR3 DNA reads TGTGCCAGCAGCCGGACAGACCACGAGCAGTACTTC.

This clone was counted once. The CDR3 sequence: CASTGQVSSGANVLTF. As DNA, the CDR3 is TGCGCCAGCACCGGACAGGTCAGCTCTGGGGCCAACGTCCTGACTTTC. This chain joins TRBV5-1 and TRBJ2-6; 7 bases match TRBD1. Germline-derived CDR1 and CDR2 are SGHRS and YFSETQ. V lost 6 bases and J lost 0; bases outside the gene matches: 6. The CDR3 spans 16 residues. The full variable domain, rest sourced from reference TRBV5-1 and TRBJ2-6, is KAGVTQTPRYLIKTRGQQVTLSCSPISGHRSVSWYQQTPGQGLQFLFEYFSETQRNKGNFPGRFSGRQFSNSRSEMNVSTLELGDSALYLCASTGQVSSGANVLTFGAGSRLTVL.

The chain recombines TRBV6-2 or TRBV6-3 with TRBJ2-7, with D perhaps matching TRBD1 or TRBD2 (6 bases each). Trimming removed 2 bases at V and 4 bases at J, with 15 bases between. The CDR3 extends over 15 amino acids. The germline V gene has CDR1 MNHEY and CDR2 SVGEGT. CDR3 region: CASSYLGGDWYEQYF. The CDR3 DNA reads TGTGCCAGCAGTTACCTGGGGGGCGATTGGTACGAGCAGTACTTC.

This clone was seen a handful of times. V is TRBV7-8 and J is TRBJ1-1; the D gene is possibly TRBD1 (6 bases). The V gene lost 1 base and the J gene lost 1 base, with 16 bases spanning the gap. Germline V gene lookup returns CDR1 SGHVS and CDR2 FQNEAQ. CDR3 length: 17 residues. The CDR3, as DNA: TGTGCCAGCAGCTTAGGTCGGGGGGCATTGGGGAACACTGAAGCTTTCTTT. It is translated as CASSLGRGALGNTEAFF.

This clone was picked up a small number of times. V is TRBV11-2 and J is TRBJ2-7, with 8 bases that match TRBD1. This CDR3 region has 15 residues. Per the germline V gene, CDR1 is SGHAT and CDR2 is FQNNGV. With V trimmed by 6 bases and J by 2 bases, 9 bases remained unmatched. The CDR3 spells CASRRPRDRPYEQYF. In DNA form, the CDR3 reads TGTGCCAGCAGACGACCCCGGGACAGGCCCTACGAGCAGTACTTC.

The genes are TRBV6-5 and TRBJ1-5; D might be TRBD1 (5 bases). Trimming left V 5 bases short and J 1 base short, with 12 bases between. The CDR3 extends over 15 amino acids. The germline V gene encodes CDR1 MNHEY and CDR2 SVGAGI. CDR3 in DNA: TGTGCCAGCAGTCAGGGCTGGGGGAGCAATCAGCCCCAGCATTTT. Amino acid sequence: CASSQGWGSNQPQHF.

CDR3 protein: CASSYGGQAAYYGYTF. The CDR3 nucleotides read TGTGCCAGCAGTTACGGAGGACAGGCCGCTTACTATGGCTACACCTTC. The chain recombines TRBV6-6 with TRBJ1-2, with TRBD1 matching over 7 bases. Germline loops: CDR1 MNHNY, CDR2 SVGAGI (reference sequence). This CDR3 is 16 amino acids long. V dropped 2 bases and J dropped 3; count of bases not matched to a gene: 9.

With regard to this clone: The sample contains more than one DNA sequence encoding this CDR3. The J gene is TRBJ1-6, the V gene TRBV6-5, with no clear D. The V and J ends lost 4 bases and 9 bases respectively, with 7 bases between them. The CDR3 is 12 residues long. From germline, CDR1 is MNHEY and CDR2 SVGAGI. This chain's CDR3 is CASSSGASPLHF. DNA of the CDR3: TGTGCCAGCAGTTCCGGCGCTTCACCCCTCCACTTT.

The chain recombines TRBV7-9 with TRBJ2-3, with unresolved D. Germline assignment: CDR1 SEHNR and CDR2 FQNEAQ (reference sequence). Between the trimmed V and J ends, which lost 1 base and 2 bases, there was a span of 7 bases. This CDR3 has 14 residues. The CDR3: CASSLGQSTDTQYF. The DNA of the CDR3 is TGTGCCAGCAGCTTAGGGCAGTCCACAGATACGCAGTATTTT.

V gene TRBV19 combines with J gene TRBJ2-3, with D hard to call. Trimming took 6 bases from V and 2 from J, leaving 12 bases between them. Germline V lookup: CDR1 LNHDA, CDR2 SQIVND (reference sequence). This CDR3 contains 14 residues. The CDR3 here is CASSPTRFTDTQYF. For the CDR3, the DNA is TGTGCCAGTAGCCCAACGAGGTTCACAGATACGCAGTATTTT.

This clone was seen only a few times. This chain links TRBV19 with TRBJ1-1; TRBD1 agrees at 7 bases. Trimming removed 4 bases from V and 0 bases from J; junction bases left unmatched: 8. The germline gives CDR1 LNHDA, CDR2 SQIVND (reference sequence). CDR3 length: 16 amino acids. The CDR3 region has the DNA TGTGCCAGTAGTACTCGGACAGGCAACATGAACACTGAAGCTTTCTTT. This gives the protein CASSTRTGNMNTEAFF.

The chain recombines TRBV7-2 with TRBJ1-2; unclear D gene. Germline-derived CDR1 and CDR2 are SGHTA and FQGNSA. Trimming cost V 5 bases and J 0 bases, with 10 bases left between them. CDR3 length: 14 residues. CDR3 residues: CASSEAHPNYGYTF. In DNA, the CDR3 is TGTGCCAGCAGCGAGGCACACCCTAACTATGGCTACACCTTC.

The V and J genes are TRBV4-2 and TRBJ1-5; D is undetermined. V was trimmed by 0 bases and J by 6 bases, leaving 15 bases between them. Germline V gene sequence: CDR1 LGHNA, CDR2 YNFKEQ. The CDR3 totals 16 residues. The CDR3 protein is CASSQELTEVGQPQHF. For the CDR3, the DNA is TGTGCCAGCAGCCAAGAGCTAACGGAGGTTGGTCAGCCCCAGCATTTT.

The CDR3 nucleotides read TGTGCCAGTAGTATCAGGGGCGGTCTCTCTGAAAAACTGTTTTTT. This codes for CASSIRGGLSEKLFF. V and J are TRBV19 and TRBJ1-4, with TRBD1 as a possible D gene (6 bases). Deletions cut 3 bases from V and 7 bases from J, with 15 bases between. Germline-derived CDR1 and CDR2 are LNHDA and SQIVND (reference sequence). CDR3 length: 15 amino acids.

The chain joins TRBV4-2 to TRBJ1-6; 7 bases fit TRBD1. CDR1 and CDR2 from the germline V gene are LGHNA and YNFKEQ. The CDR3 loop spans 15 amino acids. The V segment lost 11 bases and the J segment 6 bases; nucleotides outside the gene matches: 13. The CDR3 sequence is CAGGQGDRGNSPLHF. The CDR3 DNA sequence: TGTGCCGGGGGGCAGGGGGATCGTGGTAATTCACCCCTCCACTTT.